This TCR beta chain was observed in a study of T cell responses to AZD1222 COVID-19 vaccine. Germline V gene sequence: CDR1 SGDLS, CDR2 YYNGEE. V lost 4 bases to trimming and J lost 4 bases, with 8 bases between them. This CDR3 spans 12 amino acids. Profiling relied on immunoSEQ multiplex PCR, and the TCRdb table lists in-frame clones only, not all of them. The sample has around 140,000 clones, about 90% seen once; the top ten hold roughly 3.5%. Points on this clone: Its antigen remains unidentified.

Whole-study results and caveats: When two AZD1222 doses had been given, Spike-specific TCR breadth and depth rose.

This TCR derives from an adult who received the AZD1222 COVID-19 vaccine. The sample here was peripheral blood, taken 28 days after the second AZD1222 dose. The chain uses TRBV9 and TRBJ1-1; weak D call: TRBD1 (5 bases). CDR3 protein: CASSRGGTEAFF. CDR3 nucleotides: TGTGCCAGCAGCAGGGGAGGCACTGAAGCTTTCTTT.